Shown below are 19 T cell receptor beta chains from a single sample sequenced in a study of cytomegalovirus exposure and HLA in healthy donors. PCR was performed using 60 Vbeta and 13 Jbeta primers. Profiled with immunoSEQ multiplex PCR; TCRdb holds only in-frame clones, not every one. Counted here are more than 150,000 clones, about four fifths occurring once; the ten biggest clones make up approximately 0.26%. Sequenced: PBMCs. These receptors were obtained from a boy between 10 and 17 years old in good health and CMV-seronegative.

This chain links TRBV28 with TRBJ1-4, with a possible D match to TRBD1 (5 bases). Germline lookup yields CDR1 MDHEN and CDR2 SYDVKM. Trimming removed 6 bases from V and 5 bases from J, with 13 bases in between. CDR3 length: 14 amino acids. CDR3 coding DNA: TGTGCCAGCAGCCCGGGGGGACTGAATGAAAAACTGTTTTTT. Encoded protein: CASSPGGLNEKLFF.

The rearrangement joins TRBV14 to TRBJ2-7; a possible D gene is TRBD2 (6 bases). The V end lost 2 bases, the J end lost 7 bases, and 12 bases lay between the germline ends. The CDR3 totals 13 residues. CDR1 and CDR2 from the germline V gene are SGHDN and FVKESK. The CDR3 loop reads CASSQTSSMEQYF. The CDR3 DNA follows: TGTGCCAGCAGCCAAACTAGCTCTATGGAGCAGTACTTC.

This chain connects TRBV5-4 to TRBJ2-5, with 10 bases fitting TRBD2. The CDR3 loop spans 14 amino acids. V dropped 2 bases and J dropped 3; count of bases not matched to a gene: 1. CDR1 and CDR2 (germline): SGHNT, YYREEE (reference sequence). DNA for the CDR3: TGTGCCAGCAGCTTCGGACTAGCGGAAGAGACCCAGTACTTC. Residues: CASSFGLAEETQYF.

This clone was found a few times. The V gene is TRBV6-1, the J gene TRBJ2-7; 10 bases map to TRBD1. CDR1 and CDR2 (germline): MNHNS, SASEGT. The CDR3 covers 16 residues. The trim removed 0 bases at V and 6 bases at J, leaving 8 bases unmatched. CDR3: CASSEAMGQGPIEQYF. The CDR3 nucleotides read TGTGCCAGCAGTGAAGCCATGGGACAGGGGCCGATCGAGCAGTACTTC.

This chain joins TRBV5-4 and TRBJ2-3, with 9 positions matching TRBD1. The CDR3 spans 18 residues. With 6 bases clipped from V and 0 bases from J, the junction kept 14 bases outside the gene matches. Germline V gene sequence: CDR1 SGHNT, CDR2 YYREEE (reference sequence). The CDR3 DNA reads as TGTGCCAGCATGGAGGGGGACAGGGCGAAAAATAGCACAGATACGCAGTATTTT. Protein product: CASMEGDRAKNSTDTQYF.

The V and J genes are TRBV4-3 and TRBJ1-3; a possible D gene is TRBD1 (6 bases). The CDR3 extends over 16 amino acids. Germline CDR1 LGHNA, CDR2 YSLEER. The V and J ends lost 2 bases and 2 bases respectively, with 13 bases between them. The chain's CDR3 is CASSQQTGPPGNTIYF. CDR3 bases: TGCGCCAGCAGCCAACAAACAGGGCCCCCTGGAAACACCATATATTTT.

The genes are TRBV27 and TRBJ1-4, with D maybe TRBD1 (6 bases). Trimming removed 7 bases at V and 7 bases at J, with 10 bases between. The CDR3 loop spans 12 amino acids. In germline, CDR1 is MNHEY, CDR2 SMNVEV (reference sequence). The CDR3 DNA follows: TGTGCCAGCAAGGGGGTTGTTGAAAAACTGTTTTTT. Its translation is CASKGVVEKLFF.

This clone was seen a handful of times. This sequence joins TRBV10-3 and TRBJ1-1; 7 bases are shared with TRBD1. CDR1 and CDR2 from the germline V gene are ENHRY and SYGVKD. This CDR3 comprises 13 residues. V was clipped by 8 bases and J by 1 base; unmatched bases: 4. The CDR3 reads CAIGPGGNTEAFF. The CDR3, as DNA: TGTGCCATCGGACCAGGGGGGAACACTGAAGCTTTCTTT.

The chain has TRBV7-8 and TRBJ2-1; D unclear. CDR1 SGHVS and CDR2 FQNEAQ come from the germline V gene. The ends were cut back, 1 base at V and 6 bases at J, with 10 bases in the middle. The CDR3 has 14 residues. The CDR3, as DNA: TGTGCCAGCAGCTTAGGCCCCAGAATCAATGAGCAGTTCTTC. Protein product: CASSLGPRINEQFF.

Regarding this clone: Different DNA sequences within this sample yield the same CDR3. The chain employs TRBV5-6 and TRBJ1-5; a weak D match, TRBD1 (6 bases). Trimming stripped 0 bases from V and 5 bases from J, with 6 bases between. This CDR3 spans 13 amino acids. The germline V gene has CDR1 SGHDT and CDR2 YYEEEE. DNA for the CDR3: TGTGCCAGCAGCTTGGCAGGGGATCAGCCCCAGCATTTT. Encoded protein: CASSLAGDQPQHF.

The genes are TRBV7-9 and TRBJ1-4; no firm D call. The CDR3 length is 13 residues. Germline loops: CDR1 SEHNR, CDR2 FQNEAQ (reference sequence). V was pared by 4 bases and J by 4 bases, with 7 bases between. CDR3 in amino acids: CASSSPDNEKLFF. The CDR3 DNA sequence: TGTGCCAGCAGCTCGCCAGATAATGAAAAACTGTTTTTT.

The V call is TRBV5-1, the J call TRBJ2-7; 8 positions agree with TRBD1. Germline lookup yields CDR1 SGHRS and CDR2 YFSETQ. V shed 2 bases and J 6 bases; nucleotides not matched to a gene: 4. CDR3 length: 13 residues. CDR3 bases: TGCGCCAGCAGCTTCACCGGGACAGGCGAGCAGTACTTC. It yields the protein CASSFTGTGEQYF.

The gene calls are TRBV11-2 and TRBJ1-1; D ambiguous. Trimming pared 1 base from V and 1 base from J, leaving 7 bases between. Germline loops: CDR1 SGHAT, CDR2 FQNNGV. The length of the CDR3 is 14 residues. This CDR3 reads CASSLGLQNTEAFF. CDR3 DNA: TGTGCCAGCAGCTTAGGGCTTCAGAACACTGAAGCTTTCTTT.

The chain employs TRBV2 and TRBJ2-5; 9 positions agree with TRBD2. The CDR3 contains 15 residues. V was clipped by 5 bases and J by 5 bases; unmatched bases: 9. Germline V CDR1 and CDR2: SNHLY, FYNNEI. CDR3 amino acids: CASSSGTSRTETQYF. DNA of the CDR3: TGTGCCAGCAGTTCCGGGACTAGCAGAACGGAGACCCAGTACTTC.

The chain uses TRBV6-1 and TRBJ2-3; TRBD2 matches 10 bases. The CDR3 is 15 residues long. CDR1 and CDR2 (germline): MNHNS, SASEGT. V shed 5 bases and J 4 bases; nucleotides not matched to a gene: 6. CDR3 nucleotides: TGTGCCAGCAGTCGAGCGGGAGGGAGATCAGATACGCAGTATTTT. This gives the protein CASSRAGGRSDTQYF.

The chain has TRBV13 and TRBJ2-4; 7 bases match TRBD2. The CDR3 covers 13 residues. Per germline, CDR1 PRHDT and CDR2 FYEKMQ (reference sequence). The J segment lost 6 bases and the V segment lost 3 bases, leaving 2 bases of the junction unmatched. The CDR3 nucleotides are TGTGCCAGCAGCTTGAGACTAGCAAACATTCAGTACTTC. Translating it yields CASSLRLANIQYF.

The chain combines TRBV6-1 with TRBJ1-5; D gene ambiguous. Germline V CDR1 and CDR2: MNHNS, SASEGT. The V end was cut by 11 bases, the J end by 7 bases, with 12 bases between. The CDR3 loop spans 11 amino acids. Here the CDR3 reads CAPKHGQPQHF. The CDR3 DNA follows: TGTGCCCCGAAGCACGGGCAGCCCCAGCATTTT.

V and J are TRBV7-3 and TRBJ2-3; a weak D match, TRBD2 (5 bases). CDR1 is SGHTA and CDR2 is FQGTGA in the germline V gene. The germline V and J ends were trimmed by 5 bases and 5 bases, with 14 bases remaining between them. The CDR3 spans 14 residues. CDR3 sequence (DNA): TGTGCCAGCAGCCTCGGGGAAGCAGGAGATACGCAGTATTTT. Translated, it gives CASSLGEAGDTQYF. Supplemented by reference TRBV7-3 and TRBJ2-3, the full variable domain reads GAGVSQTPSNKVTEKGKYVELRCDPISGHTALYWYRQSLGQGPEFLIYFQGTGAADDSGLPNDRFFAVRPEGSVSTLKIQRTERGDSAVYLCASSLGEAGDTQYFGPGTRLTVL.

The CDR3 bases are TGTGCCAGCAGCTTTACGGGGCGGGCAGGGGGCGTAGAAGAGCAGTACTTC. Translation gives CASSFTGRAGGVEEQYF. The genes are TRBV11-1 and TRBJ2-7; 8 bases agree with TRBD1. The germline V gene has CDR1 SGHAT and CDR2 FQDESV (reference sequence). The CDR3 is made up of 17 amino acids. Unmatched junction bases numbered 17, after V lost 3 bases and J lost 7 bases.